This entry features one T cell receptor beta chain sequence. Its antigen target is currently unknown. It has no much larger one-base neighbor in the sample; base qualities were not kept. The data are from a study of blood T cell repertoires in COVID-19 (dated by TCRdb to 2020 to 2021). Broadly, across the study: Samples from collaborators originated in the United States, Italy and Spain and spanned both the acute and convalescent phases of COVID-19. Where HLA class I and class II types were available, the types were taken from metadata supplied by the sample provider, not from assay-based typing. The repertoires were released in a freely available public database meant as a resource for research on the immune response to SARS-CoV-2. The prospective study material was composed of cDNA or gDNA derived from T cells, B-cell-depleted T cells, or PBMCs. The sample metadata nearly always contained a de-identified subject ID, COVID-19 status, age in years and sex. Samples were obtained from the ongoing ImmuneRACE study (first 160 participants) and from 1,254 subjects provided by 6 global collaborators. The dataset comprised deeply sampled blood TCRbeta repertoires from subjects exposed to, actively infected with, or recovered from COVID-19.

The immunoSEQ Assay, a bias-controlled multiplex PCR, was used to amplify TCRbeta CDR3 regions from genomic DNA. As for the original processing: Nucleated cell counts per sample were estimated from amplification of reference gene primers within the assay. To quantify the absolute abundance of each unique TCRbeta CDR3 rearrangement, sequence reads were collapsed and filtered. For each sample, productive Simpson clonality was calculated by taking the square root of Simpson's diversity index across productive rearrangements. TCRdb carries this immuneACCESS record with in-frame sequences only. Its versions omit some clonotypes, under half of them owing to an unresolved V gene in the studies checked, with the rest unexplained. For V, J and clone size, that table is used; D and trimming come from the DNA. This sample is represented by tens of thousands of clones; about 83% of them were singletons. Under 35% of the sample rests with the top ten.

The investigation overall reported the following: The amount of clinical and demographic metadata varied by source and participant and was provided uncurated.

Collaborating institutions collected whole blood in K2EDTA tubes following their own protocols. For TCRbeta analysis, collaborators shipped samples in one of three forms: frozen whole blood, isolated PBMCs, or DNA extracted from either of those sample types. The sample taken for sequencing was peripheral blood. The TCR sequence derives from a woman of 80 years or more with acute or convalescent COVID-19.

Here is the DNA: TGTGCCAGCAGCTGGGGCGGGCTAGCGGGAGAAGAGACCCAGTACTTC. It is translated as CASSWGGLAGEETQYF. The chain is assembled from TRBV7-2 and TRBJ2-5, and 10 junctional nucleotides match TRBD2. Ends trimmed: V by 4 bases, J by 3 bases; bases unmatched to a gene: 8. CDR1 and CDR2 were assigned from the germline V gene as SGHTA and FQGNSA. The CDR3 starts with the cysteine, ends with the phenylalanine, and has 16 residues. Just CDR3 DNA is preserved here, 48 bases in frame from base 1.